This paragraph reports one TCR beta chain. Its antigen is not known. This sample was taken from a study of cytomegalovirus exposure and HLA in healthy donors. Both 60 Vbeta primers and 13 Jbeta primers went into the PCR. Libraries were prepared by immunoSEQ multiplex PCR; TCRdb keeps only in-frame clonotypes and omits some of them. Of about 170,000 clones in the sample, about 80% were seen once. General observations from the study: Later analysis placed DRB1 highest and HLA-C lowest in TCR association rates, which differed by HLA locus.

The TCR comes from a woman in her thirties in good health and CMV-seropositive. The sequenced sample consisted of PBMCs.

For the CDR3, the DNA is TGCGCCAGCTCCCCGACAGTCTTATCCGAGCAGTACTTC. The encoded protein is CASSPTVLSEQYF. This chain joins TRBV10-1 and TRBJ2-7, with D possibly TRBD1 on 5 matching bases. Germline assignment: CDR1 WNHNN and CDR2 SYGVQD (reference sequence). This CDR3 has 13 amino acids. The V end lost 8 bases, the J end lost 6 bases, and 17 bases lay between the germline ends.